This TCR beta chain was sequenced in a study of response to subunit inactivated influenza vaccine. This clonotype was seen repeatedly, ten times or more. What it binds is not known. A single record per CDR3 protein comes from TCRdb applying MiXCR to the RT-PCR reads. The repertoire has 650,000 to 800,000 distinct CDR3 sequences, about 15% of them found once; the top ten carry 5.5% to 8%. Deletions cut 3 bases from V and 15 bases from J, with 14 bases between. CDR3 length: 12 amino acids. Study results and caveats: Only a handful of new T cells, the authors suggested, are recruited with each seasonal influenza vaccination.

The source material was PBMCs from blood, sampled 14 to 15 days before vaccination. J is TRBJ1-4 and V is TRBV12-3 or TRBV12-4; D not certain. The clonotype originates from a man in his fifties or sixties who received an inactivated influenza vaccine. CDR3 nucleotides: TGTGCCAGCAGTTTCGAAGGGAGAAATGTGTTTTTT. Its translation is CASSFEGRNVFF.